A single sample is the source of the 3 T cell receptor beta chains below, sequenced in a study of cytomegalovirus exposure and HLA in healthy donors. PCR primers comprised 60 Vbeta and 13 Jbeta primers. Generated by immunoSEQ multiplex PCR, the TCRdb table keeps only in-frame clones and is missing some. The sample lists about 150,000 clones; just under 80% were seen once. The sequenced sample consisted of PBMCs. These receptors all stem from a woman in her forties or fifties in good health and CMV-seropositive.

V is TRBV6-1 and J is TRBJ2-1; 11 bases map to TRBD1. The CDR3 has 15 amino acids. CDR1 and CDR2 from the germline V gene are MNHNS and SASEGT. V lost 5 bases, J lost 7 bases, and 7 bases stayed unmatched. This chain's CDR3 is CASSHGTGGPNEQFF. CDR3 DNA: TGTGCCAGCAGTCATGGGACAGGGGGTCCGAATGAGCAGTTCTTC.

The gene calls are TRBV27 and TRBJ1-1, with D possibly being TRBD1 (6 bases). This CDR3 region has 14 residues. The V end lost 6 bases, the J end lost 1 base, and 12 bases lay between the germline ends. CDR1 MNHEY and CDR2 SMNVEV come from the germline V gene (reference sequence). CDR3 protein: CASSPWTANTEAFF. DNA of the CDR3: TGTGCCAGCAGCCCTTGGACAGCGAACACTGAAGCTTTCTTT.

V and J are TRBV28 and TRBJ1-6; tentatively, D is TRBD1 (6 bases). Per germline, CDR1 MDHEN and CDR2 SYDVKM. V was shortened by 5 bases and J by 3 bases, with 14 bases between the two germline ends. CDR3 length: 16 amino acids. The CDR3 DNA reads as TGTGCCAGCAGTCCGTACACAGGGAGCTATAATTCACCCCTCCACTTT. Translating gives CASSPYTGSYNSPLHF.